This TCR beta chain came from a study of CD8+ T cells in alopecia areata (dated by TCRdb to the late 2010s). Study-level background: The treated patients, all with moderate-to-severe alopecia areata, were enrolled in an open-label pilot trial of oral tofacitinib given at 5 to 10 mg twice daily. Tofacitinib was given for 6 to 18 months, followed by 6 months of follow-up off drug to assess delayed response and recurrence. The SALT score, which quantifies the percentage of affected scalp surface area, was used to measure disease severity in treated patients. To study T cell clonal expansion in alopecia areata, the researchers applied high-throughput TCRbeta sequencing to both the C3H/HeJ mouse model and human patients. Human TCRbeta sequencing covered scalp tissue and sorted CD4+ and CD8+ peripheral blood T cells from patchy and totalis/universalis alopecia areata patients and healthy controls. Tofacitinib-treated patients had biopsies at baseline and at 4 and 24 weeks of treatment, with a later scalp biopsy in several patients. Scalp clonality was compared across normal scalp (n=4), patchy alopecia areata scalp (n=8), and alopecia totalis/universalis scalp (n=8). The RNA source kit depended on sample type: the PAXgene miRNA kit for fixed scalp, the miRNeasy kit for PBMCs, and the RNeasy kit for mouse skin. TCRbeta CDR3 regions were amplified by immunoSEQ multiplex PCR using 35 Vbeta forward and 13 Jbeta reverse primers.

Overall study outcomes, separate from this receptor: TCR sequences shared between patients were less clear than in mice, possibly partly because of HLA diversity in the patient population. Compared with normal scalp, lesional scalp had higher clonality and more expanded CD8+ clones, particularly in alopecia totalis/universalis, a pattern that suggests antigenic drive. Tofacitinib significantly decreased scalp clonality and the number of expanded CD8+ clones among the top 100 scalp clones. Because the treated cohort was small and included a single nonresponder, larger studies are needed to assess links between baseline CD8+ expansion and response. Unlike mouse skin, which is dominated by gammadelta T cells, normal human skin has resident alphabeta T cells that are also sequenced, and this complicates analysis of the scalp TCR repertoire. Many expanded lesional clones persisted in scalp and blood during tofacitinib treatment, which may partly explain relapse after stopping treatment.

Including the terminal cysteine and phenylalanine, the CDR3 comprises 15 residues. Only the CDR3 portion is preserved as DNA: 45 bases, with reading frame beginning at the first base. CDR1 and CDR2 are read off the germline V gene (reference sequence) as SSHAT and FNYEAQ. As for this clone: The antigen it recognizes is unknown. An end of the junction differs from the germline gene, which may be a read error.

This sample's time point label indicates: more than three weeks on oral tofacitinib. The treatment or condition label here, explained by the study, means: oral pan-JAK inhibitor, 5-10 mg twice daily. Peripheral blood and lesional scalp punch biopsies were obtained from patients with alopecia areata. After PBMCs were isolated by density centrifugation and stained for CD3, CD4 and CD8, a FACSAria was used to sort CD4+ and CD8+ T cells. Library creation used the immunoSEQ multiplex PCR assay. RNA was extracted from all samples and reverse transcribed into cDNA, which served as template for TCR sequencing. First-strand cDNA was synthesized with SuperScript III using a 2:1 mix of oligo-dT and random hexamers. A synthetic immune receptor repertoire was used to assess amplification bias, and residual bias was removed computationally. On the study's bioinformatics: Raw reads were preprocessed to remove errors, and CDR3 was defined by IMGT conventions from the conserved cysteine to phenylalanine. Clonality was computed as 1 minus the Shannon entropy, with the entropy normalized by log2 of the number of productive unique TCRs. Scalp TCRbeta sequences were cross-referenced with sorted blood CD4 and CD8 repertoires so that the CD4 or CD8 identity of scalp clones could be inferred. Entries here come from immuneACCESS through TCRdb and include only in-frame sequences with V and J called. Some clones fail to appear in such tables; in the studies checked, an unresolved V gene covers under half of the shortfall, and the cause of the remainder is unknown. Clonal size and the V and J genes are those of that table, whereas D and trimming came from the DNA. The sample table lists fewer than 150,000 clones, 82% of them with a count of one. Around 25% of the sample lies in the top ten.

This TCR came from a human donor with alopecia areata. This sequence uses TRBV7-7 and TRBJ2-1, and the D gene may be TRBD2, 7 bases matching. The material sequenced was CD8+ T cells sorted from blood, taken at week 4, from a patient treated with tofacitinib. The sequenced DNA: TGTGCTAGCAGCCCTCGGGGGGCCTTGAACAATGAGCAGTTCTTC. Its coded protein is CASSPRGALNNEQFF.